Listed below are T cell receptor beta chains from one sample, sequenced in a study of shared clonotypes between healthy human individuals. Method: immunoSEQ multiplex PCR; TCRdb's copy keeps in-frame clones and lacks some. Of some 600,000 clones listed, 95% to 96% are singletons. Sequencing was done on a sample of naive CD8+ T cells sorted from blood. The receptors derive from a young woman in good health. The CDR3 runs from the conserved cysteine through the conserved F or W. A D gene is named only where the DNA matches it firmly.

DNA,CDR3,J,V,D
TGCGCCAGCAGCTTGGTTTCAGGGGTACTTGACTATGGCTACACCTTC,CASSLVSGVLDYGYTF,TRBJ1-2,TRBV5-1,-
TGTGCCAGCAGCTTAGACAGACTATACGAGCAGTACTTC,CASSLDRLYEQYF,TRBJ2-7,TRBV7-9,-
TGTGCCAGCAGTTTTGGGGGAGGCACTGAAGCTTTCTTT,CASSFGGGTEAFF,TRBJ1-1,TRBV27,-
TGTGCCAGCAGCATTAGCGGGAGGGCCGCAGATACGCAGTATTTT,CASSISGRAADTQYF,TRBJ2-3,TRBV9,TRBD2
TGTGCCAGCAGGGGCAGGGGGTTTGAGACCCAGTACTTC,CASRGRGFETQYF,TRBJ2-5,TRBV7-8,TRBD1
TGTGCCAGTGCAGGCGGTGAAGACCGCCTCGTCTACAATGAGCAGTTCTTC,CASAGGEDRLVYNEQFF,TRBJ2-1,TRBV19,-
TGTGCCAGCCGCGGCCCTTGGAATTCACCCCTCCACTTT,CASRGPWNSPLHF,TRBJ1-6,TRBV27,-
TGTGCCAGCAGCTCAGTGAGGACTAGCGGCCCCACAGATACGCAGTATTTT,CASSSVRTSGPTDTQYF,TRBJ2-3,TRBV7-8,TRBD2
TGTGCCAGCAGTCCCCCGGGACAGACTTACGAGCAGTACTTC,CASSPPGQTYEQYF,TRBJ2-7,TRBV28,TRBD1
TGTGCCAGCAGTTCGAATACCCCCCGTCTAGTCGATGAGCAGTTCTTC,CASSSNTPRLVDEQFF,TRBJ2-1,TRBV7-9,-
TGCGCCAGCAGCCAGTTTGGAAACACCATATATTTT,CASSQFGNTIYF,TRBJ1-3,TRBV4-1,-
TGTGCCAGCAGTCTAGCGGGGGCTAGCACAGATACGCAGTATTTT,CASSLAGASTDTQYF,TRBJ2-3,TRBV27,TRBD2
TGTGCCAGCAGTTTAAGTTGGACAGCCCCCTACAATGAGCAGTTCTTC,CASSLSWTAPYNEQFF,TRBJ2-1,TRBV28,-
TGTGCCAGCAGCTCTCCGGGGACAGGGGGCTTTAACGAGCAGTACTTC,CASSSPGTGGFNEQYF,TRBJ2-7,TRBV21-1,-
TGTGCCATCAGTGAACATCCCGGAGGATCCTACGAGCAGTACTTC,CAISEHPGGSYEQYF,TRBJ2-7,TRBV10-3,-
TGTGCCAGCAGCTTGGAGACGGGGGGACAAAACACTGAAGCTTTCTTT,CASSLETGGQNTEAFF,TRBJ1-1,TRBV5-4,-
TGTGCCAGCAGCCAAGATGGGGGACTACCAAAAGGGGAGCAGTTCTTC,CASSQDGGLPKGEQFF,TRBJ2-1,TRBV4-2,TRBD2
TGTGCCAGCAGTTTATTCGTTCAGAGGGGTGATCAGCCCCAGCATTTT,CASSLFVQRGDQPQHF,TRBJ1-5,TRBV28,-